Listed here are 18 T cell receptor beta chains from one sample, sequenced in a study of beta chain features in type 1 diabetes. cDNA synthesis used the whole RNA isolate, giving expressed TCRB sequences. TCRdb's copy holds only in-frame clones and misses some; the assay was immunoSEQ multiplex PCR. The table includes just over 600,000 clones, 15% to 18% detected once. The sequencing sample was made of naive CD4+ T cells from blood. These receptors came from a man aged 18 to 29 in good health.

The chain carries TRBV11-2 and TRBJ1-6; D not resolved. V lost 3 bases to trimming and J lost 8 bases, with 8 bases between them. The CDR3 consists of 13 residues. The germline gives CDR1 SGHAT, CDR2 FQNNGV. The CDR3 region is CASSLDLYSPLHF. CDR3 nucleotides: TGTGCCAGCAGCTTGGACCTTTATTCACCCCTCCACTTT.

The chain employs TRBV18 and TRBJ2-7; TRBD1 is a possible D gene (5 bases). Germline V lookup: CDR1 KGHSH, CDR2 LQKENI. The V gene lost 4 bases and the J gene lost 1 base, with 5 bases spanning the gap. The CDR3 runs to 12 residues. CDR3 bases: TGTGCCAGCTCACGACAGTCCTACGAGCAGTACTTC. Its translation is CASSRQSYEQYF.

This chain joins TRBV28 and TRBJ1-5; 9 bases match TRBD1. CDR3 size: 15 residues. After removal of 6 bases from V and 7 bases from J, the junction contained 10 bases not matched to a gene. Germline V CDR1 and CDR2: MDHEN, SYDVKM. In DNA form, the CDR3 reads TGTGCCAGCAGCTTAACCGGGACAGGGTTACAGCCCCAGCATTTT. It is translated as CASSLTGTGLQPQHF.

The chain is built from TRBV5-4 and TRBJ2-2; D is unclear. The CDR3 is 16 residues long. Germline V gene sequence: CDR1 SGHNT, CDR2 YYREEE (reference sequence). Trimming stripped 4 bases from V and 4 bases from J, with 17 bases between. This CDR3 is CASSRDGRGATGELFF. The CDR3 DNA is TGTGCCAGCAGCCGCGACGGCCGCGGTGCCACCGGGGAGCTGTTTTTT.

There are a few counts of this clone. V and J are TRBV30 and TRBJ1-2; 8 bases fit TRBD1. CDR1 GTSNPN and CDR2 SVGIG come from the germline V gene (reference sequence). Losses at the gene ends were 2 bases for V and 4 bases for J; bases not matched to a gene: 9. The CDR3 loop spans 15 amino acids. The chain's CDR3 is CAWSISGGATYGYTF. The CDR3 nucleotides read TGTGCCTGGAGTATCTCAGGGGGCGCGACCTATGGCTACACCTTC. The entire variable domain, with the rest obtained from reference TRBV30 and TRBJ1-2, is as follows: SQTIHQWPATLVQPVGSPLSLECTVEGTSNPNLYWYRQAAGRGLQLLFYSVGIGQISSEVPQNLSASRPQDRQFILSSKKLLLSDSGFYLCAWSISGGATYGYTFGSGTRLTVV.

On this clone: Other DNA variants within this sample encode the same CDR3. J is TRBJ2-1 and V is TRBV5-1; unclear D gene. The CDR3 is 14 amino acids. Between the trimmed V and J ends, which lost 0 bases and 3 bases, there was a span of 7 bases. Germline-derived CDR1 and CDR2 are SGHRS and YFSETQ. The CDR3 loop reads CASSLASGYNEQFF. The CDR3 nucleotides are TGCGCCAGCAGCTTGGCTTCCGGCTACAATGAGCAGTTCTTC.

V usage is TRBV5-1 and J usage is TRBJ2-7, with D perhaps matching TRBD1 or TRBD2 (5 bases each). The V gene's germline CDR1 is SGHRS and CDR2 YFSETQ. The CDR3 extends over 13 amino acids. Trimming took 1 base from V and 6 from J, leaving 11 bases between them. The CDR3 spells CASSLQMGVEQYF. The CDR3, as DNA: TGCGCCAGCAGCTTGCAGATGGGGGTCGAGCAGTACTTC.

This clone came up a few times. The gene calls are TRBV7-3 and TRBJ2-1; TRBD2 matches 8 bases. This CDR3 comprises 14 residues. Germline CDR1 SGHTA, CDR2 FQGTGA. With V trimmed by 2 bases and J by 6 bases, 3 bases remained unmatched. The CDR3: CASSLGTSINEQFF. The CDR3 DNA sequence: TGTGCCAGCAGCTTAGGGACTAGTATCAATGAGCAGTTCTTC.

The J gene is TRBJ1-5, the V gene TRBV18; a possible D gene is TRBD1 (5 bases). V was clipped by 2 bases and J by 4 bases, with 12 bases between them. The CDR3 has 15 amino acids. Germline assignment: CDR1 KGHSH and CDR2 LQKENI. CDR3 region: CASSPGGRGNQPQHF. The CDR3 DNA is TGTGCCAGCTCACCAGGGGGTCGGGGGAATCAGCCCCAGCATTTT.

This clone showed up just a few times. V is TRBV28 and J is TRBJ2-1, with 14 bases that match TRBD2. The V and J ends lost 5 bases and 9 bases, in that order; junction bases with no gene match: 9. The CDR3 has 16 amino acids. Germline-derived CDR1 and CDR2 are MDHEN and SYDVKM. The CDR3 here is CASSPPPGLAGVEQFF. The CDR3 nucleotides read TGTGCCAGCAGTCCCCCACCGGGACTAGCGGGAGTTGAGCAGTTCTTC.

This clone was counted between two and nine times. V gene TRBV10-3 combines with J gene TRBJ2-7; 10 bases fit TRBD1. Per the germline V gene, CDR1 is ENHRY and CDR2 is SYGVKD. With 7 bases clipped from V and 7 bases from J, the junction kept 10 bases outside the gene matches. CDR3 length equals 14 residues. This CDR3 reads CAINNKTGGKEQYF. The DNA of the CDR3 is TGTGCCATCAACAATAAGACAGGGGGCAAAGAGCAGTACTTC.

This clone was counted a few times. The chain joins TRBV2 to TRBJ1-3, with 7 nucleotides matching TRBD1. Per the germline V gene, CDR1 is SNHLY and CDR2 is FYNNEI. Unmatched junction bases numbered 8, after V lost 6 bases and J lost 0 bases. CDR3 size: 16 residues. The CDR3 region is CASRGQPVSSGNTIYF. The CDR3 coding sequence is TGTGCCAGCAGGGGACAGCCAGTTTCCTCTGGAAACACCATATATTTT.

On this clone itself: A much larger clone sits a single nucleotide away, making a read error possible. The CDR3 DNA sequence: TGTGCCAGCAGCTTAGCGGCAACAGATACGCAGTATTTT. This gives the protein CASSLAATDTQYF. This sequence joins TRBV9 and TRBJ2-3; the D gene is possibly TRBD2 (6 bases). Germline V gene lookup returns CDR1 SGDLS and CDR2 YYNGEE. The CDR3 has 13 residues. The V end was cut by 4 bases, the J end by 3 bases, with 9 bases between.

This clone appeared a few times. The chain combines TRBV7-2 with TRBJ1-2, with a weak D call TRBD1 (5 bases). Germline V lookup: CDR1 SGHTA, CDR2 FQGNSA. This CDR3 is 14 amino acids long. Trimming cost V 7 bases and J 4 bases, with 16 bases left between them. In nucleotides, the CDR3 is TGTGCCAGCAACTCCCTCGGGGGTAGCTATGGCTACACCTTC. Translation: CASNSLGGSYGYTF.

The V gene is TRBV9, the J gene TRBJ1-2, with 7 bases fitting TRBD1. The V gene end was trimmed by 3 bases and the J gene end by 2 bases; junction bases not matched to a gene: 16. The CDR3 loop spans 18 amino acids. Germline V gives CDR1 SGDLS, CDR2 YYNGEE. The CDR3 here is CASSAIGTVRSRNYGYTF. The CDR3 bases are TGTGCCAGCAGCGCAATAGGGACAGTAAGGTCCCGAAACTATGGCTACACCTTC.

CDR3 nucleotide sequence: TGCAGCGTTGGGAACAGGGGATACGAGCAGTACTTC. Residues: CSVGNRGYEQYF. The chain uses TRBV29-1 and TRBJ2-7, with 7 bases fitting TRBD1. Losses at the gene ends were 4 bases for V and 4 bases for J; bases not matched to a gene: 4. This CDR3 has 12 amino acids. The germline gives CDR1 SQVTM, CDR2 ANQGSEA.

The chain uses TRBV19 and TRBJ1-2; 10 bases are a match to TRBD1. The CDR3 is made up of 16 amino acids. V shed 4 bases and J 7 bases; nucleotides not matched to a gene: 12. Germline V lookup: CDR1 LNHDA, CDR2 SQIVND (reference sequence). CDR3 nucleotides: TGTGCCAGTAGTACGAAAGCCGGGACAGGGGTCGGTGGCTACACCTTC. Protein product: CASSTKAGTGVGGYTF.

In its sample, this clone was seen a few times. The genes are TRBV7-3 and TRBJ1-1; 8 bases are a match to TRBD1. This CDR3 spans 13 amino acids. The germline V gene has CDR1 SGHTA and CDR2 FQGTGA. V trimming: 3 bases; J trimming: 10 bases; junction bases outside the gene matches: 7. The CDR3 DNA is TGTGCCAGCAGCTTGGACAGGGAGTCTGGAGCTTTCTTT. This gives the protein CASSLDRESGAFF.